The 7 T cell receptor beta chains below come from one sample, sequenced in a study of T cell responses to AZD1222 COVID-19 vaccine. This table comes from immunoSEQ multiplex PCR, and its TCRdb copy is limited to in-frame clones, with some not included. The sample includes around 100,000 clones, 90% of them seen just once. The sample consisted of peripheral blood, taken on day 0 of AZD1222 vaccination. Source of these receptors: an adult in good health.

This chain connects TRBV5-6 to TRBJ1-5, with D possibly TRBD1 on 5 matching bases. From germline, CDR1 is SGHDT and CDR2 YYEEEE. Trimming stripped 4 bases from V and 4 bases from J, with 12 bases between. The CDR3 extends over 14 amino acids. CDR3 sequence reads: CASSPRTSNQPQHF. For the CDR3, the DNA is TGTGCCAGCAGCCCCCGGACATCAAATCAGCCCCAGCATTTT. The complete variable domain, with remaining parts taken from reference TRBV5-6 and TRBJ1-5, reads DAGVTQSPTHLIKTRGQQVTLRCSPKSGHDTVSWYQQALGQGPQFIFQYYEEEERQRGNFPDRFSGHQFPNYSSELNVNALLLGDSALYLCASSPRTSNQPQHFGDGTRLSIL.

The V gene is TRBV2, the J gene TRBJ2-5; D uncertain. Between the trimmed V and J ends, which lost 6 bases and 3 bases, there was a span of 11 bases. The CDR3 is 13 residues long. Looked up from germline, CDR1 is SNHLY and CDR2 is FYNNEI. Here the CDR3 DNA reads TGTGCCAGCAGGCCTCGGGCGAAAGAGACCCAGTACTTC. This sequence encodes CASRPRAKETQYF.

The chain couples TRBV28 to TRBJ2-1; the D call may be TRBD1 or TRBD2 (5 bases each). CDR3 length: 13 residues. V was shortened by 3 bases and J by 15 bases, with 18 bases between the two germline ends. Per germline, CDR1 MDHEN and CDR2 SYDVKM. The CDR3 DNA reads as TGTGCCAGCAGTTTCGGCAGAACTAGGGACCCGTTCTTC. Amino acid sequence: CASSFGRTRDPFF.

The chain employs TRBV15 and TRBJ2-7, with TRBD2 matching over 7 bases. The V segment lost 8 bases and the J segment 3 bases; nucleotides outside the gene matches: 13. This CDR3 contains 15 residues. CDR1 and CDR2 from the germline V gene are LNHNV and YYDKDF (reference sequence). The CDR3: CATGEGTSEGYEQYF. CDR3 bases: TGTGCCACCGGGGAGGGAACCTCGGAGGGCTACGAGCAGTACTTC.

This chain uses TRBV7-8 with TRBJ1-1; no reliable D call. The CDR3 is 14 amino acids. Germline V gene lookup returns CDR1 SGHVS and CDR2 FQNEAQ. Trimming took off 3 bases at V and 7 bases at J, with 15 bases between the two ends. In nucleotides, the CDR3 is TGTGCCAGCAGCTTTTCCTTGAGTGCCGGTGAAGCTTTCTTT. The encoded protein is CASSFSLSAGEAFF.

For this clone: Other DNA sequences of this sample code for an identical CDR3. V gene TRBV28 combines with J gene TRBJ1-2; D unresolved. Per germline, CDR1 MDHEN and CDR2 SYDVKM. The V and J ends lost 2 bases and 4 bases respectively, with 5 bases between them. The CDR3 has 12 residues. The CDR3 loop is CASSLRSYGYTF. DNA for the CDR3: TGTGCCAGCAGTTTAAGGTCCTATGGCTACACCTTC.

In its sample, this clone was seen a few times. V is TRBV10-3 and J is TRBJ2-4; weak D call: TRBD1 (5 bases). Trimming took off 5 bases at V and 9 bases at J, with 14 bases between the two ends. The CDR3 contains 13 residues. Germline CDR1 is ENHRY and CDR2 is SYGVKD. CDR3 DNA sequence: TGTGCCATCAGTCCACCAGGGTATGGCATTCAGTACTTC. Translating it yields CAISPPGYGIQYF.